The 4 T cell receptor beta chains below were found in one sample sequenced in a study of Ad26.COV2.S vaccination and SARS-CoV-2 variants. Sequencing used immunoSEQ multiplex PCR; TCRdb keeps in-frame clones, though not all of them. The data show around 170,000 clones, roughly nine tenths seen once. Sample: peripheral blood, taken after recovery from COVID-19. All receptors come from a human donor who had recovered from COVID-19.

The chain carries TRBV3-1 (or the pseudogene TRBV3-2) and TRBJ2-1; D is perhaps TRBD2 (5 bases). The CDR3 spans 13 residues. Germline V gene sequence: CDR1 LGHDT, CDR2 YNNKEL (reference sequence). Trimming shortened V by 4 bases and J by 6 bases, and 10 bases separated the two germline ends. The CDR3 region is CASSRRGGNEQFF. The CDR3 bases are TGTGCCAGCAGCCGCCGGGGTGGCAATGAGCAGTTCTTC.

This chain uses TRBV11-2 with TRBJ2-7; 8 bases align to TRBD2. J was trimmed by 1 base and V by 3 bases; bases with no gene match: 2. Germline-derived CDR1 and CDR2 are SGHAT and FQNNGV. This CDR3 contains 14 residues. The CDR3 sequence: CASSFSGGSYEQYF. Written as DNA, the CDR3 is TGTGCCAGCAGCTTCAGCGGGGGATCCTACGAGCAGTACTTC.

The chain uses TRBV28 and TRBJ1-2; unclear D gene. Germline V gene lookup returns CDR1 MDHEN and CDR2 SYDVKM. This CDR3 has 13 amino acids. Trimming took 2 bases from V and 7 from J, leaving 11 bases between them. The CDR3 reads CASSLAAPSGYTF. The CDR3 DNA sequence: TGTGCCAGCAGTTTAGCGGCACCCTCTGGCTACACCTTC.

V usage is TRBV14 and J usage is TRBJ2-3; D ambiguous. The germline gives CDR1 SGHDN, CDR2 FVKESK. The CDR3 covers 17 residues. V was shortened by 1 base and J by 0 bases, with 14 bases between the two germline ends. In DNA form, the CDR3 reads TGTGCCAGCAGCCAAGGTTTCGGCGTCACTAGCACAGATACGCAGTATTTT. Protein: CASSQGFGVTSTDTQYF.